A selection of T cell receptor beta chains follows, all from one sample in a study of blood T cell repertoires in COVID-19. Clones were read by immunoSEQ multiplex PCR, and TCRdb kept only the in-frame ones, dropping some. In the table there are about 13,000 clones, approximately 91% of which are singletons. Sequenced input: peripheral blood. Receptors were obtained from a human donor in a cohort sampled during active COVID-19. Both conserved end residues are part of each CDR3. The D gene is left open where the match is weak. Size tells how often a clone was seen (once, few, many) or the class of an expanded clone, and some rows leave it out.

len: 16; abundance: once; d_gene: -; j_gene: TRBJ1-2; v_gene: TRBV6-5; CDR3aa: CASSSPGGGIGYGYTF; CDR3nt: TGTGCCAGCAGTTCCCCGGGCGGGGGTATCGGCTATGGCTACACCTTC
len: 15; abundance: once; d_gene: -; j_gene: TRBJ2-7; v_gene: TRBV5-1; CDR3aa: CASSFKTEGVYEQYF; CDR3nt: TGCGCCAGCAGCTTCAAGACAGAAGGGGTCTACGAGCAGTACTTC
len: 15; abundance: -; d_gene: TRBD2; j_gene: TRBJ2-5; v_gene: TRBV5-1; CDR3aa: CASSSGTSGKETQYF; CDR3nt: TGCGCCAGCAGCTCTGGGACTAGCGGGAAAGAGACCCAGTACTTC
len: 18; abundance: few; d_gene: TRBD2; j_gene: TRBJ2-3; v_gene: TRBV19; CDR3aa: CASSGGLAGVPSTDTQYF; CDR3nt: TGTGCCAGTAGTGGGGGACTAGCGGGGGTACCTAGCACAGATACGCAGTATTTT
len: 14; abundance: -; d_gene: -; j_gene: TRBJ2-1; v_gene: TRBV11-3; CDR3aa: CASTSAGRYNEQFF; CDR3nt: TGTGCCAGCACCTCGGCGGGGCGATACAATGAGCAGTTCTTC
len: 15; abundance: -; d_gene: TRBD1; j_gene: TRBJ2-7; v_gene: TRBV19; CDR3aa: CASSMVGQGLGEQYF; CDR3nt: TGTGCCAGTAGTATGGTAGGACAGGGGCTGGGCGAGCAGTACTTC
len: 13; abundance: -; d_gene: -; j_gene: TRBJ1-1; v_gene: TRBV7-2; CDR3aa: CASSTQGNTEAFF; CDR3nt: TGTGCCAGCAGCACGCAGGGGAACACTGAAGCTTTCTTT
len: 16; abundance: -; d_gene: TRBD2; j_gene: TRBJ2-3; v_gene: TRBV4-1; CDR3aa: CASREGAGVQTDTQYF; CDR3nt: TGCGCCAGCAGGGAGGGTGCGGGAGTACAAACAGATACGCAGTATTTT
len: 17; abundance: -; d_gene: -; j_gene: TRBJ2-1; v_gene: TRBV19; CDR3aa: CASSIDKTGYRYNEQFF; CDR3nt: TGTGCCAGTAGTATAGACAAGACAGGTTATCGATACAATGAGCAGTTCTTC
len: 15; abundance: -; d_gene: -; j_gene: TRBJ1-2; v_gene: TRBV4-1; CDR3aa: CASSQDLGEAYGYTF; CDR3nt: TGCGCCAGCAGCCAAGACTTAGGGGAGGCCTATGGCTACACCTTC
len: 15; abundance: -; d_gene: -; j_gene: TRBJ1-5; v_gene: TRBV6-6; CDR3aa: CASSYSSTGIQPQHF; CDR3nt: TGTGCCAGCAGTTACTCGTCAACAGGGATTCAGCCCCAGCATTTT
len: 14; abundance: few; d_gene: -; j_gene: TRBJ1-4; v_gene: TRBV20-1; CDR3aa: CSASIQGYNEKLFF; CDR3nt: TGCAGTGCTAGTATACAGGGTTATAATGAAAAACTGTTTTTT
len: 15; abundance: -; d_gene: -; j_gene: TRBJ2-2; v_gene: TRBV7-8; CDR3aa: CASSFQQGGTGELFF; CDR3nt: TGTGCCAGCAGCTTTCAACAGGGTGGAACCGGGGAGCTGTTTTTT
len: 14; abundance: few; d_gene: TRBD1; j_gene: TRBJ2-3; v_gene: TRBV5-1; CDR3aa: CASSFGQGADTQYF; CDR3nt: TGCGCCAGCAGCTTTGGACAGGGGGCGGATACGCAGTATTTT
len: 17; abundance: few; d_gene: TRBD2; j_gene: TRBJ2-7; v_gene: TRBV7-9; CDR3aa: CASSLEVVLAGGYEQYF; CDR3nt: TGTGCCAGCAGCTTAGAGGTAGTACTAGCGGGGGGCTACGAGCAGTACTTC
len: 15; abundance: -; d_gene: -; j_gene: TRBJ1-1; v_gene: TRBV12-5; CDR3aa: CASGLALLDKTEAFF; CDR3nt: TGTGCTAGTGGTTTAGCCCTTTTAGATAAGACTGAAGCTTTCTTT